A selection of T cell receptor beta chains follows, all from one sample in a study of blood T cell repertoires in COVID-19. Generated by immunoSEQ multiplex PCR, the TCRdb table keeps only in-frame clones and is missing some. The sample has about 350,000 clones, about nine tenths seen once. Sequences were obtained from peripheral blood. All receptors come from a woman aged 60-70 years with COVID-19, enrolled during active disease. Each CDR3 is given with its conserved first and last residue. Each record gives: J gene, D gene, clone size, V gene, CDR3 DNA, CDR3 protein. The D gene is left open where the match is weak. Clone size is shown for a subset of rows, as once, few, many or a class of expanded clone.

>TRBJ2-3|-|-|TRBV27
TGTGCCAGCCGTGATTTTGCGGGGAACACAGATACGCAGTATTTT
CASRDFAGNTDTQYF
>TRBJ2-3|TRBD2|-|TRBV5-1
TGCGCCAGCAGCTTGGACGGGGGGGCAGATACGCAGTATTTT
CASSLDGGADTQYF
>TRBJ1-1|-|-|TRBV4-1
TGCGCCAGCAGTAGAGGGAGTTCTGAAGCTTTCTTT
CASSRGSSEAFF
>TRBJ2-3|-|-|TRBV4-1
TGCGCCAGCAGCCGTAGCGCCGCAAGCACAGATACGCAGTATTTT
CASSRSAASTDTQYF
>TRBJ2-5|TRBD2|-|TRBV5-1
TGCGCCAGCAGTTCGACTAGCGTGCAAGAGACCCAGTACTTC
CASSSTSVQETQYF
>TRBJ2-5|-|-|TRBV5-1
TGCGCCAGCAGCTTGAGGACTACGACGCAGACCCAGTACTTC
CASSLRTTTQTQYF
>TRBJ1-1|TRBD1|-|TRBV7-2
TGTGCCAGCAGCTTCGGGACAGGGCCGAACACTGAAGCTTTCTTT
CASSFGTGPNTEAFF
>TRBJ1-4|TRBD1|-|TRBV29-1
TGCAGCGTGAGAAACACAGGGGTTGGATTTAATGAAAAACTGTTTTTT
CSVRNTGVGFNEKLFF
>TRBJ2-1|-|-|TRBV4-1
TGCGCCAGCAGCCAAGATAGCGCAACCACTGGAGGGGCTAATGAGCAGTTCTTC
CASSQDSATTGGANEQFF
>TRBJ2-4|-|-|TRBV2
TGTGCCAGCAGCTCATACAGGGTACCTGCCAAAAACATTCAGTACTTC
CASSSYRVPAKNIQYF
>TRBJ1-2|TRBD1|-|TRBV6-5
TGTGCCAGCAGGGGGACAGGGGAGGGCTATGGCTACACCTTC
CASRGTGEGYGYTF
>TRBJ1-6|-|-|TRBV18
TGTGCCAGCTCAATCTCCTCGGTGGGACATCTTAGCTCCTATAATTCACCCCTCCACTTT
CASSISSVGHLSSYNSPLHF
>TRBJ2-5|-|once|TRBV25-1
TGTGCCAGCAGTGAATTTGACAGGAGAGAGACCCAGTACTTC
CASSEFDRRETQYF
>TRBJ1-2|-|few|TRBV6-6
TGTGCCAGCAGTTACTCGATCGTGGGGGGCTATGGCTACACCTTC
CASSYSIVGGYGYTF
>TRBJ2-1|TRBD1|-|TRBV6-5
TGTGCCAGCAGCGGGACAGGGGGCCGTGAGCAGTTCTTC
CASSGTGGREQFF
>TRBJ1-2|-|-|TRBV3-1/TRBV3-2
TGTGCCAGCAGCCAAGGTCATGTGGGCCCTATCTATGGCTACACCTTC
CASSQGHVGPIYGYTF
>TRBJ2-7|TRBD1|-|TRBV10-2
TGCGCCACCGTACCGGGACAGGGGGACGAGCAGTACTTC
CATVPGQGDEQYF
>TRBJ1-1|TRBD1|few|TRBV27
TGTGCCAGCACCCCGGGACAGGGGAGGGTCGGGGACACTGAAGCTTTCTTT
CASTPGQGRVGDTEAFF
>TRBJ1-1|-|few|TRBV5-8
TGTGCCAGCAGCGATTGGACAGCTGGGAACACTGAAGCTTTCTTT
CASSDWTAGNTEAFF
>TRBJ1-3|-|-|TRBV6-1
TGTGCCAGCAGCCCCAGACTGGACACCATATATTTT
CASSPRLDTIYF
>TRBJ1-1|-|-|TRBV5-4
TGTGCCAGCAGCTCACAGGTAAACGAAGCTTTCTTT
CASSSQVNEAFF
>TRBJ2-3|TRBD2|once|TRBV2
TGTGCCAGCGACAAGCGGGGGACCTCCACAGATACGCAGTATTTT
CASDKRGTSTDTQYF
>TRBJ2-1|-|-|TRBV3-1/TRBV3-2
TGTGCCAGCAGCCACCAAGGCCAAACCCGACAACCAGGGGAGCAGTTCTTC
CASSHQGQTRQPGEQFF
>TRBJ2-2|-|-|TRBV10-3
TGTGCCATCAGCCCCCTTCCAGGGGCGGTCGGGGAGCTGTTTTTT
CAISPLPGAVGELFF
>TRBJ1-1|-|-|TRBV6-5
TGTGCCAGCAGACTTTTTGACACTGAAGCTTTCTTT
CASRLFDTEAFF
>TRBJ1-1|TRBD1|-|TRBV9
TGTGCCAGCAGCCTGGGGACAGCGAACACTGAAGCTTTCTTT
CASSLGTANTEAFF
>TRBJ1-3|TRBD1|-|TRBV5-1
TGCGCCAGCAGCTTGGGTGGACAGGGGGACCAGGAGAATTTT
CASSLGGQGDQENF
>TRBJ2-3|-|-|TRBV19
TGTGCCAGTAGTATAGTTCTGACAGATACGCAGTATTTT
CASSIVLTDTQYF
>TRBJ1-4|-|once|TRBV7-6
TGTGCCAGCAGCTCCTACCGGGACACGGATGAAAAACTGTTTTTT
CASSSYRDTDEKLFF
>TRBJ1-2|TRBD1|-|TRBV5-4
TGTGCCAGCAGCTTGGTTGGGACAGAATACCAGGGAGGCTACACCTTC
CASSLVGTEYQGGYTF
>TRBJ2-2|TRBD2|-|TRBV6-5
TGTGCCACCAAGGCCGGGACTAGCGGATCCGGGGAGCTGTTTTTT
CATKAGTSGSGELFF
>TRBJ1-2|-|-|TRBV15
TGTGCCACCAGCGGCCCCCGGGAACCCAACTATGGCTACACCTTC
CATSGPREPNYGYTF
>TRBJ1-1|TRBD1|-|TRBV29-1
TGCAGCGTCGCCTGGACAGGGAACACTGAAGCTTTCTTT
CSVAWTGNTEAFF
>TRBJ1-6|-|-|TRBV5-1
TGCGCCAGCAGCCTGAACGGCGGCCTCGGGGATTCACCCCTCCACTTT
CASSLNGGLGDSPLHF
>TRBJ2-3|-|-|TRBV3-1/TRBV3-2
TGTGCCAGCAGCCCTATAGCCGCTTCTAGCACAGATACGCAGTATTTT
CASSPIAASSTDTQYF
>TRBJ1-4|-|-|TRBV2
TGTGCCAGCAGTTCCCGACAGGCGTCTAATGAAAAACTGTTTTTT
CASSSRQASNEKLFF
>TRBJ1-1|-|-|TRBV7-9
TGTGCCAGCAGCTCCCCAATGGCCACAGGAATGGAGTACACTGAAGCTTTCTTT
CASSSPMATGMEYTEAFF
>TRBJ1-3|-|-|TRBV5-6
TGTGCCAGCAGCCGTCTGACAGATTCTGGAAACACCATATATTTT
CASSRLTDSGNTIYF
>TRBJ1-5|-|-|TRBV19
TGTGCCAGTAAAGGCAGGGAATATAGCAATCAGCCCCAGCATTTT
CASKGREYSNQPQHF
>TRBJ2-2|-|-|TRBV19
TGTGCCAGTAGTACGGGACACCCGGGAGGGGAGCTGTTTTTT
CASSTGHPGGELFF
>TRBJ2-5|TRBD2|-|TRBV7-2
TGTGCCAGCAGCTTAGGTTTTAGCGGGGGGTCTAAAGAGACCCAGTACTTC
CASSLGFSGGSKETQYF
>TRBJ2-3|TRBD2|-|TRBV5-1
TGCGCCAGCAGCGGGAGCGGGGGGGCCACAGATACGCAGTATTTT
CASSGSGGATDTQYF
>TRBJ2-5|-|-|TRBV3-1/TRBV3-2
TGTGCCAGCAGCACCATGAGGGGGTTACAAGAGACCCAGTACTTC
CASSTMRGLQETQYF
>TRBJ1-2|-|-|TRBV18
TGTGCCAGCTCACAGAGCTATGGCTACACCTTC
CASSQSYGYTF
>TRBJ1-2|-|-|TRBV18
TGTGCCAGCTCACAGACAGAGTACTATGGCTACACCTTC
CASSQTEYYGYTF
>TRBJ1-2|-|-|TRBV6-5
TGTGCCAGCAGCCCCGCGGTGCGGGACGGCTACACCTTC
CASSPAVRDGYTF
>TRBJ1-4|-|-|TRBV2
TGTGCCAGCAGTGAAGGGAGGGTGTTGGAAAAACTGTTTTTT
CASSEGRVLEKLFF
>TRBJ1-2|-|few|TRBV19
TGTGCCAGTAGCCCGGTCCCAGGCCGCTATGGCTACACCTTC
CASSPVPGRYGYTF